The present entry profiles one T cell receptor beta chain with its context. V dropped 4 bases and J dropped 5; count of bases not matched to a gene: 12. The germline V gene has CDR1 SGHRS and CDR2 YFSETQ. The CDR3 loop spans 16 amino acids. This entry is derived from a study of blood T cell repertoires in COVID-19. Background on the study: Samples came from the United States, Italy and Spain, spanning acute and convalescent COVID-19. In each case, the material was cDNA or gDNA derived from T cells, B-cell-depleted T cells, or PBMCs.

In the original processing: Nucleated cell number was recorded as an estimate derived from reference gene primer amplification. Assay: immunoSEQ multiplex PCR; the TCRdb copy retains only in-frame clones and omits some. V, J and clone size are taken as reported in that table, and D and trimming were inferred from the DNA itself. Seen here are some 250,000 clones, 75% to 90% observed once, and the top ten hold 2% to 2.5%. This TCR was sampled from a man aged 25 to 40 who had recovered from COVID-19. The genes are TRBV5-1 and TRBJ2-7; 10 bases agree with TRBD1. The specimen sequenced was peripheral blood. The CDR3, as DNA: TGCGCCAGCAGCGCGTACCGGGACAGGGGAGGGGACGAGCAGTACTTC. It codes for CASSAYRDRGGDEQYF. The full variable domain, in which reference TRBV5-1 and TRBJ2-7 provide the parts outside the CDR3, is KAGVTQTPRYLIKTRGQQVTLSCSPISGHRSVSWYQQTPGQGLQFLFEYFSETQRNKGNFPGRFSGRQFSNSRSEMNVSTLELGDSALYLCASSAYRDRGGDEQYFGPGTRLTVT.